Listed here is a single T cell receptor (beta chain). Its antigen is undetermined. Primers included in the PCR were 60 Vbeta and 13 Jbeta primers. Authors' analysis steps: Tens of millions of unique TCR beta chains, roughly 11 million of them shared, were counted by a later analysis. Using immunoSEQ multiplex PCR, the repertoire was profiled, and TCRdb retains in-frame clones only, with some absent. V and J calls and clone size follow that table, whereas D and trimming were derived from the DNA. The sample includes about 70,000 clones. This sample stems from a study of cytomegalovirus exposure and HLA in healthy donors. Study-wide points: Evidence from a later analysis indicated that most CMV-associated TCR beta chains looked HLA-restricted. Certain indistinguishable V segments, among them TRBV6-2 and TRBV6-3, were excluded.

V trimming: 5 bases; J trimming: 2 bases; junction bases outside the gene matches: 5. Germline CDR1 reads MNHEY; CDR2 reads SMNVEV (reference sequence). This CDR3 has 15 amino acids. The V call is TRBV27, the J call TRBJ2-7; 11 bases align to TRBD2. This receptor was identified in a female donor in good health and CMV-seropositive. Sequencing was carried out using PBMCs. CDR3 nucleotides: TGTGCCAGCAGTCCGCGTAGCGGGAGGGCCTACGAGCAGTACTTC. Amino acid sequence: CASSPRSGRAYEQYF.